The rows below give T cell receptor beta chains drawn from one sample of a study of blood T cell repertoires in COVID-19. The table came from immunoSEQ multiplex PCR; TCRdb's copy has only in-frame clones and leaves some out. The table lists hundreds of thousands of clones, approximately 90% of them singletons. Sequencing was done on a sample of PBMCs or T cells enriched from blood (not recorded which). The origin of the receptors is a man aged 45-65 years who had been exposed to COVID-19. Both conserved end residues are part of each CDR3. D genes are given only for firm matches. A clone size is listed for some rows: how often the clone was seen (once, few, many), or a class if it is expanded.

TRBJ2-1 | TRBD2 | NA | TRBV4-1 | TGCGCCAGCAGAATCGCGGCTAGCGGGAGTGAGCAGTTCTTC | CASRIAASGSEQFF
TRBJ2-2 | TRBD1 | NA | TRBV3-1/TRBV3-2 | TGTGCCAGCAGCCAAGGAGCAGGACAGGGGGTGGTAGTCCGGGAGCTGTTTTTT | CASSQGAGQGVVVRELFF
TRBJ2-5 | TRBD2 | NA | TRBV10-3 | TGTGCCATCAGTGAGTCGAGGACTAGTGGGGGGGAGACCCAGTACTTC | CAISESRTSGGETQYF
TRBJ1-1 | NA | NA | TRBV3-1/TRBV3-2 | TGTGCCAGCGGCTACGCAGGGGCCACTGAAGCTTTCTTT | CASGYAGATEAFF
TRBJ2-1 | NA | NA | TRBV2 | TGTGCCAGCAGTGACCAGGGGCTTTTGTCCAATGAGCAGTTCTTC | CASSDQGLLSNEQFF
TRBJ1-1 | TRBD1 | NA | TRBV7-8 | TGTGCCAGCAGCCTTCAACAGGGGGTTGGCACTGAAGCTTTCTTT | CASSLQQGVGTEAFF
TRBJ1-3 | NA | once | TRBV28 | TGTGCCACAGACAGCCCCTCTGGAAACACCATATATTTT | CATDSPSGNTIYF
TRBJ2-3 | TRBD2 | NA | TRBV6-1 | TGTGCCAGCAGTGATCTGCGTCTAGTAGCGGGAGATACGCAGTATTTT | CASSDLRLVAGDTQYF
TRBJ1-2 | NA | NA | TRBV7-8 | TGTGCCAGCAGCTTAGGAACAGGGTTCATAGACTTCTATGGCTACACCTTC | CASSLGTGFIDFYGYTF
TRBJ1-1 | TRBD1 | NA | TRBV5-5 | TGTGCCAGCAGCTTGACAGGGGGGGTAGCTTTCTTT | CASSLTGGVAFF
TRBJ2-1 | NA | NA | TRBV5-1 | TGCGCCAGCAGCCCCGGTGGGAGCTCCTACAATGAGCAGTTCTTC | CASSPGGSSYNEQFF
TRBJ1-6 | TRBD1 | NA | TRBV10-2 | TGCGCCAGCAGAGCGGACAGGGTCCTTAATTCACCCCTCCACTTT | CASRADRVLNSPLHF
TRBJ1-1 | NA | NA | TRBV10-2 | TGCGCCAGCAGAACACAGATGAACACTGAAGCTTTCTTT | CASRTQMNTEAFF
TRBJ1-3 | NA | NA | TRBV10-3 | TGTGCCATCAGTGTGGGCCCTTCGGGAAACACCATATATTTT | CAISVGPSGNTIYF
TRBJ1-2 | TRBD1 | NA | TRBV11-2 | TGTGCCAGCAGCCCCATTCGGACAGGGGTGGGGTATGGCTACACCTTC | CASSPIRTGVGYGYTF
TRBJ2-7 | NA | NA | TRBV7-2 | TGTGCCAGCAGCTTAAGAGGGGGTATCGGGTTCTACGAGCAGTACTTC | CASSLRGGIGFYEQYF
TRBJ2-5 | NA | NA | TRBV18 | TGTGCCAGCTCACCGGGACACCCTGGGGAGACCCAGTACTTC | CASSPGHPGETQYF
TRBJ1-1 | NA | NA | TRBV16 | TGTGCCAGCAGCCGGGACTCGGGCACTGAAGCTTTCTTT | CASSRDSGTEAFF
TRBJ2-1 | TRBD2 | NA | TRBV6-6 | TGTGCCAGCAGTCGACATCTAGCGGGGGGGGTAAATGAGCAGTTCTTC | CASSRHLAGGVNEQFF
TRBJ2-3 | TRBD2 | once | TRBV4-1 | TGCGCCAGCAGCCGGAGCGGGATTTACACAGATACGCAGTATTTT | CASSRSGIYTDTQYF
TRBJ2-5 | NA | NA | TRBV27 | TGTGCCAGCAGTTTTAGAGGTTTAGGAGAGACCCAGTACTTC | CASSFRGLGETQYF
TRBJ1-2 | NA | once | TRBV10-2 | TGCGCCAGCAGTCCCTTACAGGGCTATGGCTACACCTTC | CASSPLQGYGYTF
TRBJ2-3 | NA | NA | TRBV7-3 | TGTGCCAGCAGCTTGGTTGGAGTTGGAGATACGCAGTATTTT | CASSLVGVGDTQYF
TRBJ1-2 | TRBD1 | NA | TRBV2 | TGTGCCAGCAGTGTCACCAGGACAGGGAGGGATGGCTACACCTTC | CASSVTRTGRDGYTF
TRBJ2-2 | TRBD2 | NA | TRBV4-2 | TGTGCCAGCAGCCAAGAAGGGGTAGAGCGGGGGGGCAACACCGGGGAGCTGTTTTTT | CASSQEGVERGGNTGELFF
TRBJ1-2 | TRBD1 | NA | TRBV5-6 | TGTGCCAGCAGCTTAGACAGGGGCCTTTCTAACTATGGCTACACCTTC | CASSLDRGLSNYGYTF
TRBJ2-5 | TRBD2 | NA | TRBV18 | TGTGCCAGCTCACTGGGACTAGCGGGGTCCCAAGAGACCCAGTACTTC | CASSLGLAGSQETQYF
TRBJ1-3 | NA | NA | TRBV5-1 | TGCGCCAGCAGCGAACAGGGAGCTGGAAACACCATATATTTT | CASSEQGAGNTIYF
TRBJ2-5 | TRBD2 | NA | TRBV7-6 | TGTGCCAGCAGCTTAAGCGGGATGAGGGAGACCCAGTACTTC | CASSLSGMRETQYF
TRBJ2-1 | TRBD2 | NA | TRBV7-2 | TGTGCCAGCAGCTTAACTAGCGGATACAATGAGCAGTTCTTC | CASSLTSGYNEQFF
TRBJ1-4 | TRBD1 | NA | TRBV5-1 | TGCGCCAGCAAAGGACAGGGGGCGCGGACTAATGAAAAACTGTTTTTT | CASKGQGARTNEKLFF
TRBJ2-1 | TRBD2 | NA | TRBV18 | TGTGCCAGCTCACCCGGGGCGAGAGGCGGCGGGGGCAATGAGCAGTTCTTC | CASSPGARGGGGNEQFF
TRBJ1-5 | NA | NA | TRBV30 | TGTGCCTGGAGTGTAGATCAGTATCAGCCCCAGCATTTT | CAWSVDQYQPQHF
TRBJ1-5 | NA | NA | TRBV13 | TGTGCCAGCAGCTTTGGAGGAAGCAATCAGCCCCAGCATTTT | CASSFGGSNQPQHF
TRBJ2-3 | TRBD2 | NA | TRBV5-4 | TGTGCCAGCAGCCGCGGGGCGAAGGTAGCGGGAGAACCAGATACGCAGTATTTT | CASSRGAKVAGEPDTQYF
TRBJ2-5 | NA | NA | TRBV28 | TGTGCCAGCACCAGCCCTCCTGAGGGAGTAGAGACCCAGTACTTC | CASTSPPEGVETQYF
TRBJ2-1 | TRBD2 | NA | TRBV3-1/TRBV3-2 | TGTGCCAGCAGCCCCGTGGTTAGCGGGGACTACAATGAGCAGTTCTTC | CASSPVVSGDYNEQFF
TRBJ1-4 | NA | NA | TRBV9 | TGTGCCAGCAGCCTGGGCCCGAAAAAGGAAAAACTGTTTTTT | CASSLGPKKEKLFF
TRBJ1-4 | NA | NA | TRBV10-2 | TGCGCCAGCAGCGAAACTACAGGGTACAGTGAAAAACTGTTTTTT | CASSETTGYSEKLFF
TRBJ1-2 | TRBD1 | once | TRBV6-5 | TGTGCCAGCAGTCAGCGACAGGGTCGCTATGGCTACACCTTC | CASSQRQGRYGYTF
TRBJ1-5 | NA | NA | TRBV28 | TGTGCCAGCAGACTCCCAATGAATCAGCCCCAGCATTTT | CASRLPMNQPQHF
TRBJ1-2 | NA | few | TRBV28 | TGTGCCAGCAGTTTGCATGAGGGTGGGGGCTACACCTTC | CASSLHEGGGYTF
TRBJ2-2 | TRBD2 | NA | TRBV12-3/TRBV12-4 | TGTGCCAGCAGTGGACTAGCGGGGGAGCTGTTTTTT | CASSGLAGELFF
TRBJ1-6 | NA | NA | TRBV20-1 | TGCAGTGCTAGTCCTACAGGGCGCGGTTCACCCCTCCACTTT | CSASPTGRGSPLHF
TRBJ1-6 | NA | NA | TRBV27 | TGTGCCAGCAGTTTCCTCGCCAGGGGTCCACATAATTCACCCCTCCACTTT | CASSFLARGPHNSPLHF
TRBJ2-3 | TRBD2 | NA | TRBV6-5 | TGTGCCAGCAGGCCAGCGGGGGGCACAGATACGCAGTATTTT | CASRPAGGTDTQYF
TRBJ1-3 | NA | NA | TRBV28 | TGTGCCAGCAGTTTGTTTACGAGCTACTCTGGAAACACCATATATTTT | CASSLFTSYSGNTIYF
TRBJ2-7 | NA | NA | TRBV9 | TGTGCCAGCAGCGTAGGGAGGGGGGGCATCTACGAGCAGTACTTC | CASSVGRGGIYEQYF
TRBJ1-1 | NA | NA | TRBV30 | TGTGCCTGGAGTGGGGCAGCTCTCAACACTGAAGCTTTCTTT | CAWSGAALNTEAFF
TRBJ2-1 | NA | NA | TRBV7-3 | TGTGCCAGCAGGCCGACAGCAAAAGTCGACAATGAGCAGTTCTTC | CASRPTAKVDNEQFF
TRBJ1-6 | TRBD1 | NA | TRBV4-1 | TGCGCCAGCAGCCAAGAGGTTACGACAGGGGGTGGATCACCCCTCCACTTT | CASSQEVTTGGGSPLHF